One sample yielded the 19 T cell receptor beta chains listed below, sequenced in a study of HIV-infected patients and healthy controls. Follow-up blood was drawn about 14 weeks, roughly three months, after antiretroviral therapy began. All unsorted peripheral T cells were captured because whole blood was used without fractionation. Alpha and beta constant-region primers primed reverse transcription of around 0.5 ug RNA. Using multiplexing indices, alpha and beta chain libraries were generated apart by chain-specific third strand synthesis. TCRdb reprocessed the 5' RACE reads via MiXCR and lists one record per CDR3 protein. Of about 3,800 distinct CDR3 sequences in the sample, roughly 8.5% were seen once. Source: blood, taken during antiretroviral therapy. The receptors were sampled from an adult with HIV infection.

This clonotype is judged medium-sized. The chain links TRBV5-1 to TRBJ1-1, with D perhaps matching TRBD1 (5 bases). Germline V gene data show CDR1 as SGHRS and CDR2 as YFSETQ. The CDR3 is 14 amino acids. The V end was cut by 7 bases, the J end by 5 bases, with 18 bases between. The CDR3 loop reads CASSGPDSGTEAFF. Here the CDR3 DNA reads TGCGCCAGCTCGGGACCCGACAGCGGGACTGAAGCTTTCTTT.

This clonotype is medium-sized in the sample. The rearrangement uses TRBV20-1 and TRBJ1-1; D is unclear. Per germline, CDR1 DFQATT and CDR2 SNEGSKA (reference sequence). Trimming shortened V by 5 bases and J by 1 base, and 14 bases separated the two germline ends. This CDR3 region has 14 residues. This chain's CDR3 is CSAAEDGPNTEAFF. Written as DNA, the CDR3 is TGCAGTGCTGCTGAAGACGGACCGAACACTGAAGCTTTCTTT.

Judged by abundance, this clonotype is medium-sized. The genes are TRBV7-9 and TRBJ2-3; TRBD2 matches at 7 bases. The germline V gene has CDR1 SEHNR and CDR2 FQNEAQ (reference sequence). The length of the CDR3 is 16 residues. The junction had 8 bases not matched to a gene; V was cut back by 1 base and J by 4 bases. CDR3 in amino acids: CASSLDERGRSDTQYF. The CDR3 bases are TGTGCCAGCAGCTTAGACGAGCGGGGAAGGTCAGATACGCAGTATTTT.

By sample fraction, this clonotype is medium-sized. The chain couples TRBV25-1 to TRBJ1-1; tentative D call: TRBD1 (6 bases). This CDR3 region has 14 residues. Trimming took off 7 bases at V and 4 bases at J, with 16 bases between the two ends. CDR1 and CDR2 (germline): MGHDK, SYGVNS. CDR3 bases: TGTGCCAGCACCCGAACAGGGTCCGGCACTGAAGCTTTCTTT. Translating it yields CASTRTGSGTEAFF.

This clonotype was recorded at least ten times. The V and J genes are TRBV6-5 and TRBJ1-1; 9 nucleotides match TRBD1. Trimming removed 5 bases from V and 1 base from J; junction bases left unmatched: 14. The CDR3 length is 18 residues. Germline assignment: CDR1 MNHEY and CDR2 SVGAGI. The chain's CDR3 is CASSPQVPGQGSNTEAFF. In DNA form, the CDR3 reads TGTGCCAGCAGTCCCCAGGTCCCCGGACAGGGGTCGAACACTGAAGCTTTCTTT.

This clonotype has ten or more counts. This rearrangement joins TRBV11-2 to TRBJ2-7, with a tentative D call TRBD2 (6 bases). Germline CDR1 reads SGHAT; CDR2 reads FQNNGV. The CDR3 contains 16 residues. Trimming shortened V by 3 bases and J by 2 bases, and 17 bases separated the two germline ends. DNA for the CDR3: TGTGCCAGCAGCTTCCGAGGCGGGGACCTTCCCTACGAGCAGTACTTC. It codes for CASSFRGGDLPYEQYF.

This clonotype counts as medium-sized. The chain combines TRBV5-1 with TRBJ2-7, with D possibly matching TRBD1 (6 bases). V was pared by 4 bases and J by 2 bases, with 10 bases between. Germline V gives CDR1 SGHRS, CDR2 YFSETQ. The CDR3 extends over 13 amino acids. In DNA form, the CDR3 reads TGCGCCAGCAGCCCGGGACACCCCTACGAGCAGTACGTC. As protein: CASSPGHPYEQYV.

By sample share, this clonotype is medium-sized (0.01 to 0.1%). The chain employs TRBV15 and TRBJ2-2; D is ambiguous. V was clipped by 4 bases and J by 3 bases, with 9 bases between them. CDR3 size: 14 residues. Germline CDR1 and CDR2: LNHNV and YYDKDF (reference sequence). The CDR3 loop is CATSMFLDTGELFF. The CDR3 coding sequence is TGTGCCACCAGCATGTTCTTGGACACCGGGGAGCTGTTTTTT.

By frequency in the sample, this clonotype is medium-sized. This chain uses TRBV2 with TRBJ1-5, with TRBD1 matching 8 bases. This CDR3 spans 13 amino acids. J gave up 3 bases and V 6 bases, and 1 base lay outside the gene matches. CDR1 is SNHLY, CDR2 FYNNEI, per germline. The CDR3 sequence is CASRGQANQPQHF. The CDR3 coding sequence is TGTGCCAGCAGGGGACAGGCCAATCAGCCCCAGCATTTT.

This clonotype is termed medium-sized. The V and J genes are TRBV20-1 and TRBJ2-5; D gene unclear. The CDR3 contains 13 residues. Per germline, CDR1 DFQATT and CDR2 SNEGSKA (reference sequence). V was clipped by 5 bases and J by 2 bases, with 12 bases between them. CDR3 loop: CSAATEKQETQYF. In nucleotides, the CDR3 is TGCAGTGCTGCAACAGAGAAGCAAGAGACCCAGTACTTC.

This clonotype is termed large. The rearrangement links TRBV27 to TRBJ1-5, with TRBD1 identical over 9 bases. The CDR3 consists of 14 residues. The germline V gene has CDR1 MNHEY and CDR2 SMNVEV (reference sequence). With 4 bases clipped from V and 7 bases from J, the junction kept 5 bases outside the gene matches. The CDR3 region has the DNA TGTGCCAGCAGTTCGACAGGGGGAGACCAGCCCCAGCATTTT. This sequence encodes CASSSTGGDQPQHF.

This clonotype was seen a handful of times. The rearrangement uses TRBV5-1 and TRBJ2-2, with no clear D. This CDR3 contains 16 residues. V lost 3 bases and J 2 bases, leaving 14 bases between the germline ends. Germline lookup yields CDR1 SGHRS and CDR2 YFSETQ. DNA of the CDR3: TGCGCCAGCAGCTCGACCTTTCCGGTCAACACCGGGGAGCTGTTTTTT. It codes for CASSSTFPVNTGELFF.

This clonotype was detected many times. This chain connects TRBV5-1 to TRBJ1-2, with 8 bases identical to TRBD1. The length of the CDR3 is 14 residues. V lost 0 bases, J lost 7 bases, and 5 bases stayed unmatched. The germline V gene has CDR1 SGHRS and CDR2 YFSETQ. CDR3 nucleotides: TGCGCCAGCAGCTTGGATTCCAGGGGGCCTGGCTACACCTTC. It yields the protein CASSLDSRGPGYTF.

This clonotype was counted at least ten times. The chain employs TRBV6-5 and TRBJ2-3; TRBD1 matches at 9 bases. J lost 5 bases, V lost 6 bases, and 9 bases had no gene match. The CDR3 is 15 residues long. Germline values: CDR1 MNHEY, CDR2 SVGAGI. The chain's CDR3 is CASSNRGPPGDTQYF. DNA of the CDR3: TGTGCCAGCAGCAACAGGGGGCCCCCAGGAGATACGCAGTATTTT.

This clonotype occurred many times. This chain joins TRBV9 and TRBJ1-1; D unclear. Trimming took 0 bases from V and 2 from J, leaving 5 bases between them. Germline assignment: CDR1 SGDLS and CDR2 YYNGEE. This CDR3 region has 13 residues. CDR3: CASSVGYNTEAFF. The CDR3 nucleotides are TGTGCCAGCAGCGTAGGGTACAACACTGAAGCTTTCTTT. Using reference TRBV9 and TRBJ1-1 for the parts outside the CDR3, the full variable domain is DSGVTQTPKHLITATGQRVTLRCSPRSGDLSVYWYQQSLDQGLQFLIQYYNGEERAKGNILERFSAQQFPDLHSELNLSSLELGDSALYFCASSVGYNTEAFFGQGTRLTVV.

In its sample, this clonotype was seen a few times. The chain's CDR3 is CASSQNTADRRDTEAFF. CDR3 sequence (DNA): TGCGCCAGCAGCCAAAATACCGCGGACAGGAGGGACACTGAAGCTTTCTTT. The V call is TRBV4-1, the J call TRBJ1-1; 7 bases match TRBD1. Per the germline V gene, CDR1 is MGHRA and CDR2 is YSYEKL. This CDR3 is 17 amino acids long. The V gene end was trimmed by 2 bases and the J gene end by 3 bases; junction bases not matched to a gene: 12.

This clonotype is medium-sized in the sample. The rearrangement joins TRBV29-1 to TRBJ2-4; D is unresolved. Germline lookup yields CDR1 SQVTM and CDR2 ANQGSEA. V lost 5 bases to trimming and J lost 1 base, with 9 bases between them. The CDR3 has 13 amino acids. The CDR3 bases are TGCAGCGTTAGGAACCTGGCCAAAAACATTCAGTACTTC. This gives the protein CSVRNLAKNIQYF.

By sample fraction, this clonotype is medium-sized. The chain has TRBV6-5 and TRBJ2-7; D may be TRBD1 (6 bases). Trimming pared 0 bases from V and 4 bases from J, leaving 7 bases between. The length of the CDR3 is 13 residues. In germline, CDR1 is MNHEY, CDR2 SVGAGI. The CDR3, as DNA: TGTGCCAGCAGTTACTCTCAGGGGTACGAGCAGTACGTC. Protein product: CASSYSQGYEQYV.

As regards this clonotype: This clone may be a read error of a much larger clone one base away. V and J are TRBV7-9 and TRBJ1-1; D might be TRBD1 (6 bases). Germline V gene data show CDR1 as SEHNR and CDR2 as FQNEAQ (reference sequence). CDR3 length: 12 amino acids. The CDR3 here is CAISALDSEAFF. The CDR3 DNA reads TGTGCCATCAGCGCCTTGGACAGCGAAGCTTTCTTT.